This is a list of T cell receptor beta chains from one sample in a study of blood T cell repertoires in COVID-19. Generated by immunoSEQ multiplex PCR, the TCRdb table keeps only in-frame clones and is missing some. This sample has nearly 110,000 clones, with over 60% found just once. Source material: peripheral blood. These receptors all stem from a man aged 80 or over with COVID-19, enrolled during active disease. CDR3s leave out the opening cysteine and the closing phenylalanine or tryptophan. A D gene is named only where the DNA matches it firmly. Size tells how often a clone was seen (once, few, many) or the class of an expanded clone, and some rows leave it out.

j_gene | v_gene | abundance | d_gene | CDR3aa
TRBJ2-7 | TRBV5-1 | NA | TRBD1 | ASSSQGDEQY
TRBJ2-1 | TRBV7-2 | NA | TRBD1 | ASSLAGQATYNEQF
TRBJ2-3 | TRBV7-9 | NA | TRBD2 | ASSLTSGRGDTQY
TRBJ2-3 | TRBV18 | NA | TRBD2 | ASSAASGSGDTQY
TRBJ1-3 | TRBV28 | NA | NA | ASSLPDRKGNTIY
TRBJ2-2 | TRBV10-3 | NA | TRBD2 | ASAGGNTGELF
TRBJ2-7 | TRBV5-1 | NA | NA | ASRFNSGDYEQY
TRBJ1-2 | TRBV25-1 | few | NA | ASSATGPDYGYT
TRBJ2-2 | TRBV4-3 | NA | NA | ASSPGHTNTGELF
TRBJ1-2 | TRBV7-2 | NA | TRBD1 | ASSAGTGDYGYT
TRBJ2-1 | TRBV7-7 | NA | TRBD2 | ASSPAGTSLNEQF